The 27 T cell receptor beta chains presented below share a single source sample, sequenced in a study of T cell repertoires in cytomegalovirus infection. TCRdb analysed the reads with MiXCR anew, one entry per CDR3 protein. This sample yields 500,000 to 600,000 distinct CDR3 sequences, of which approximately 15% are seen a single time; 20% to 30% belongs to the top ten. Sequencing was carried out using CD8+ T cells from PBMCs. These receptors originate from a human donor in good health (CMV status not recorded). Some clones in this sample may be carry-over from other donors' samples.

Note on this clonotype: A much larger clone lies one base from this, so it may be a read error. The CDR3 ends on some other residue instead of the conserved phenylalanine or tryptophan, so this is likely a read error. The rearrangement uses TRBV7-6 and TRBJ2-5; 9 nucleotides agree with TRBD2. Germline CDR1 and CDR2: SGHVS and FNYEAQ. CDR3 size: 16 residues. Trimming took 2 bases from V and 5 from J; bases not matched to a gene: 9. As DNA, the CDR3 is TGTGCCAGCAGCTTATTGCGGGAGGGCCGGGGGGAGACCCAGTACTTA. This encodes CASSLLREGRGETQYL.

This clonotype was observed at least ten times. The CDR3 sequence is CASSLDDGETQYF. The CDR3, as DNA: TGTGCCAGCAGCCTAGACGACGGGGAGACCCAGTACTTC. V and J are TRBV7-9 and TRBJ2-5; D gene ambiguous. The CDR3 runs to 13 residues. Germline loops: CDR1 SEHNR, CDR2 FQNEAQ (reference sequence). Trimming left V 5 bases short and J 5 bases short, with 12 bases between.

Only one count was recorded for this clonotype. This rearrangement joins TRBV10-3 to TRBJ2-7; tentatively, D is TRBD1 (6 bases). CDR1 and CDR2 (germline): ENHRY, SYGVKD. Trimming shortened V by 10 bases and J by 6 bases, and 19 bases separated the two germline ends. The CDR3 totals 13 residues. In DNA, the CDR3 is TGTGCCACCACAGGGCCTTCAGGGGCCGAGCAGTACTTC. It is translated as CATTGPSGAEQYF.

This clonotype was observed a few times. This CDR3 is CASSLRGRHQPQHF. CDR3 in DNA: TGTGCCAGCAGTTTACGGGGGAGGCATCAGCCCCAGCATTTT. This rearrangement joins TRBV27 to TRBJ1-5; D is possibly TRBD1 (5 bases). Germline CDR1 MNHEY, CDR2 SMNVEV (reference sequence). The length of the CDR3 is 14 residues. V lost 2 bases and J lost 5, with 10 bases in between.

This clonotype was counted many times. V usage is TRBV7-8 and J usage is TRBJ1-1; D perhaps matches TRBD1 (5 bases). The germline V and J ends were trimmed by 5 bases and 13 bases, with 14 bases remaining between them. Germline lookup yields CDR1 SGHVS and CDR2 FQNEAQ. CDR3 size: 11 residues. CDR3 region: CASSPGPLDFF. CDR3 sequence (DNA): TGTGCCAGCAGCCCGGGACCGCTGGATTTCTTT.

The chain has TRBV29-1 and TRBJ2-1, with 8 bases fitting TRBD2. The CDR3 runs to 15 residues. Germline lookup yields CDR1 SQVTM and CDR2 ANQGSEA. V lost 0 bases and J lost 4; bases outside the gene matches: 5. CDR3 bases: TGCAGCGTTGAAGACCAAGCGGGAGTGTACAATGAGCAGTTCTTC. Translation: CSVEDQAGVYNEQFF.

This chain joins TRBV5-1 and TRBJ1-1; the D gene is possibly TRBD1 (6 bases). Per germline, CDR1 SGHRS and CDR2 YFSETQ. CDR3 length equals 15 residues. V was clipped by 4 bases and J by 4 bases, with 17 bases between them. CDR3 nucleotide sequence: TGCGCCAGCAGCCCCTCAGGGGTTTTGGGCACTGAAGCTTTCTTT. It encodes CASSPSGVLGTEAFF.

This clonotype was counted at least ten times. This chain joins TRBV28 and TRBJ1-5; a possible D gene is TRBD1 (5 bases). The CDR3 has 15 residues. Germline V gives CDR1 MDHEN, CDR2 SYDVKM. The V gene lost 6 bases and the J gene lost 3 bases, with 15 bases spanning the gap. The CDR3 protein is CASRPTQGSNQPQHF. CDR3 sequence (DNA): TGTGCCAGCAGGCCCACCCAGGGTTCCAATCAGCCCCAGCATTTT.

This clonotype was counted at least ten times. The chain links TRBV15 to TRBJ1-2; no clear D. Germline V gives CDR1 LNHNV, CDR2 YYDKDF (reference sequence). The V and J ends lost 0 bases and 2 bases respectively, with 25 bases between them. This CDR3 region has 20 residues. The CDR3 loop reads CATSRDYPQENAMSNYGYTF. Here the CDR3 DNA reads TGTGCCACCAGCAGAGATTACCCCCAAGAAAACGCAATGTCAAACTATGGCTACACCTTC.

This clonotype was seen more than once but under ten times. The chain links TRBV5-6 to TRBJ2-2; D tentatively fits TRBD1 or TRBD2 (5 bases each). This CDR3 has 13 residues. V was shortened by 2 bases and J by 6 bases, with 8 bases between the two germline ends. CDR1 is SGHDT, CDR2 YYEEEE, per germline. CDR3 in amino acids: CASSFGTSGELFF. The CDR3 nucleotides read TGTGCCAGCAGCTTTGGGACGTCCGGGGAGCTGTTTTTT. Variable domain in full (rest from reference TRBV5-6 and TRBJ2-2): DAGVTQSPTHLIKTRGQQVTLRCSPKSGHDTVSWYQQALGQGPQFIFQYYEEEERQRGNFPDRFSGHQFPNYSSELNVNALLLGDSALYLCASSFGTSGELFFGEGSRLTVL.

This clonotype came up many times. The chain combines TRBV6-1 with TRBJ1-5; D might be TRBD1 (6 bases). V was cut by 8 bases and J by 5 bases, with 16 bases left in between. The CDR3 consists of 14 residues. Germline V gene data show CDR1 as MNHNS and CDR2 as SASEGT. The chain's CDR3 is CASGTGRSYQPQHF. Written as DNA, the CDR3 is TGTGCCAGCGGAACAGGGAGATCTTATCAGCCCCAGCATTTT.

This chain connects TRBV9 to TRBJ1-2, with no clear D. Trimming stripped 4 bases from V and 3 bases from J, with 19 bases between. CDR3 length: 16 residues. Germline V lookup: CDR1 SGDLS, CDR2 YYNGEE. Here the CDR3 DNA reads TGTGCCAGCAGCAGCCGACAAGGGAGTGGATACTATGGCTACACCTTC. Protein sequence: CASSSRQGSGYYGYTF.

The rearrangement joins TRBV27 to TRBJ1-1; 10 nucleotides line up with TRBD1. The ends lost 4 bases at V and 5 bases at J; junction bases unmatched: 13. This CDR3 region has 17 residues. In germline, CDR1 is MNHEY, CDR2 SMNVEV (reference sequence). CDR3 protein: CASSSLYGPGQGTEAFF. For the CDR3, the DNA is TGTGCCAGCAGTTCCCTTTACGGTCCGGGACAGGGGACTGAAGCTTTCTTT.

The V and J genes are TRBV2 and TRBJ2-7; either TRBD1 or TRBD2 may fit D (5 bases each). CDR3 length equals 11 residues. Per the germline V gene, CDR1 is SNHLY and CDR2 is FYNNEI. CDR3 nucleotides: TGTGCATGGGACGGGCCCTACGAGCAGTACTTC. The encoded protein is CAWDGPYEQYF.

This clonotype was picked up a small number of times. The V and J genes are TRBV4-2 and TRBJ2-7; 7 nucleotides agree with TRBD1. Germline-derived CDR1 and CDR2 are LGHNA and YNFKEQ. CDR3 length: 17 residues. Trimming removed 4 bases from V and 5 bases from J; junction bases left unmatched: 17. CDR3 nucleotide sequence: TGTGCCAGCAGCCTAGTAAGGACAGGATTTTTTGGCAACGAGCAGTACTTC. It encodes CASSLVRTGFFGNEQYF.

The chain combines TRBV29-1 with TRBJ1-2; D is unclear. The germline V and J ends were trimmed by 6 bases and 2 bases, with 16 bases remaining between them. This CDR3 contains 14 residues. The V gene's germline CDR1 is SQVTM and CDR2 ANQGSEA. This CDR3 is CSVLAEGSNYGYTF. CDR3 nucleotides: TGCAGCGTGCTGGCGGAGGGCTCAAACTATGGCTACACCTTC.

This clonotype was observed at least ten times. This chain links TRBV7-6 with TRBJ2-7; 13 bases are shared with TRBD2. V was clipped by 5 bases and J by 2 bases; unmatched bases: 9. This CDR3 contains 17 residues. The germline CDR1 and CDR2 sequences are SGHVS and FNYEAQ. The CDR3 nucleotides read TGTGCCAGCAGCCTCGGAGGGGGACTAGCGGGAACCTACGAGCAGTACTTC. Its protein product is CASSLGGGLAGTYEQYF.

This clonotype came up many times. V is TRBV12-3 or TRBV12-4 and J is TRBJ1-1, with 9 positions matching TRBD1. This CDR3 is built from 14 residues. J lost 5 bases, V lost 7 bases, and 8 bases had no gene match. In DNA, the CDR3 is TGTGCCAGCACCCAGACAGGGGGTGAAACTGAAGCTTTCTTT. Translating it yields CASTQTGGETEAFF.

This clonotype has a count of ten or more. The chain has TRBV19 and TRBJ2-1, with 12 bases lining up with TRBD2. Per germline, CDR1 LNHDA and CDR2 SQIVND (reference sequence). V trimming: 4 bases; J trimming: 8 bases; junction bases outside the gene matches: 0. CDR3 length: 13 amino acids. CDR3 sequence (DNA): TGTGCCAGTAGTAGACTAGCGGGGGATGAGCAGTTCTTC. Residues: CASSRLAGDEQFF. The full variable domain, in which reference TRBV19 and TRBJ2-1 provide the parts outside the CDR3, is DGGITQSPKYLFRKEGQNVTLSCEQNLNHDAMYWYRQDPGQGLRLIYYSQIVNDFQKGDIAEGYSVSREKKESFPLTVTSAQKNPTAFYLCASSRLAGDEQFFGPGTRLTVL.

This sequence joins TRBV11-2 and TRBJ1-1; D possibly corresponds to TRBD1 (6 bases). The CDR3 loop spans 16 amino acids. Between the trimmed V and J ends, which lost 2 bases and 1 base, there was a span of 14 bases. Germline assignment: CDR1 SGHAT and CDR2 FQNNGV. CDR3 nucleotides: TGTGCCAGCAGCTTAAAAAGGGACACCTCGAACACTGAAGCTTTCTTT. It codes for CASSLKRDTSNTEAFF.

This clonotype was counted a few times. The chain recombines TRBV5-1 with TRBJ2-2; TRBD2 matches at 7 bases. This CDR3 contains 15 residues. The V segment lost 6 bases and the J segment 1 base; nucleotides outside the gene matches: 6. Per germline, CDR1 SGHRS and CDR2 YFSETQ. The CDR3 nucleotides read TGCGCCAGCAAAAGCAGCGGGATGAACACCGGGGAGCTGTTTTTT. The encoded protein is CASKSSGMNTGELFF.

This clonotype was detected a few times. The chain is built from TRBV19 and TRBJ1-5; D uncertain. CDR3 size: 15 residues. Per the germline V gene, CDR1 is LNHDA and CDR2 is SQIVND (reference sequence). Trimming took off 1 base at V and 4 bases at J, with 11 bases between the two ends. This chain's CDR3 is CASSIGEGLNQPQHF. CDR3 in DNA: TGTGCCAGTAGTATAGGAGAAGGGCTGAATCAGCCCCAGCATTTT.

This clonotype came up a few times. J is TRBJ1-2 and V is TRBV2; 8 bases line up with TRBD1. Germline CDR1 and CDR2: SNHLY and FYNNEI. Germline trimming cut 1 base from V and 4 bases from J; bases unmatched to any gene: 8. CDR3 length: 16 residues. The CDR3 spells CASSEGGDRRIYGYTF. The CDR3 DNA is TGTGCCAGCAGTGAAGGGGGGGACAGGCGGATCTATGGCTACACCTTC.

For the CDR3, the DNA is TGTGCCTGGACGGCGGTTAGCACAGATACGCAGTATTTT. It is translated as CAWTAVSTDTQYF. The V call is TRBV30, the J call TRBJ2-3; D gene ambiguous. CDR3 length equals 13 residues. Germline CDR1 reads GTSNPN; CDR2 reads SVGIG (reference sequence). V shed 4 bases and J shed 0 bases, with 8 bases lying between them. Full variable domain (missing parts from reference TRBV30 and TRBJ2-3): SQTIHQWPATLVQPVGSPLSLECTVEGTSNPNLYWYRQAAGRGLQLLFYSVGIGQISSEVPQNLSASRPQDRQFILSSKKLLLSDSGFYLCAWTAVSTDTQYFGPGTRLTVL.

The rearrangement uses TRBV11-3 and TRBJ2-7; 10 bases fit TRBD1. Trimming took 4 bases from V and 5 from J; bases not matched to a gene: 14. This CDR3 spans 17 amino acids. Germline loops: CDR1 SGHNT, CDR2 YENEEA. The CDR3 here is CASSSITGTGEFHEQYF. The CDR3 nucleotides read TGTGCCAGCAGCTCCATAACCGGGACAGGGGAATTCCACGAGCAGTACTTC.

This clonotype appeared many times. The rearrangement uses TRBV7-3 and TRBJ1-1; 8 bases map to TRBD1. Per germline, CDR1 SGHTA and CDR2 FQGTGA. The J segment lost 4 bases and the V segment lost 5 bases, leaving 9 bases of the junction unmatched. The CDR3 consists of 15 residues. The CDR3 reads CASSASGRGPTEAFF. For the CDR3, the DNA is TGTGCCAGCAGCGCCTCGGGCAGGGGGCCCACTGAAGCTTTCTTT.

The chain is built from TRBV29-1 and TRBJ2-1; TRBD2 matches 7 bases. V was clipped by 4 bases and J by 1 base; unmatched bases: 13. CDR3 length: 17 residues. CDR1 SQVTM and CDR2 ANQGSEA come from the germline V gene. CDR3 in amino acids: CSVAGWREIVSYNEQFF. The CDR3 DNA reads as TGCAGCGTTGCCGGGTGGCGGGAGATTGTTTCCTACAATGAGCAGTTCTTC.